The 13 T cell receptor beta chains below come from one sample, sequenced in a study of T cell responses to AZD1222 COVID-19 vaccine. TCRdb's table, derived via immunoSEQ multiplex PCR, lists solely in-frame clones and lacks some. The sample lists 180,000 or so clones, about 90% seen once, with around 2% in the top ten. Here the sequenced sample was peripheral blood, taken 28 days after the second AZD1222 dose. These receptors were taken from an adult who received the AZD1222 COVID-19 vaccine.

CDR3 in DNA: TGTGCCAGCAGCTTAGCCCCAGGGGTCGGCACTGAAGCTTTCTTT. Protein: CASSLAPGVGTEAFF. The rearrangement uses TRBV7-2 and TRBJ1-1; possible D gene TRBD1, 6 bases. Trimming stripped 0 bases from V and 4 bases from J, with 12 bases between. Germline V gene data show CDR1 as SGHTA and CDR2 as FQGNSA. CDR3 length equals 15 residues.

The V gene is TRBV6-2 or TRBV6-3, the J gene TRBJ2-5; D perhaps matches TRBD2 (6 bases). With 6 bases removed from V and 5 bases from J, the gap between germline ends came to 19 bases. Germline CDR1 is MNHEY and CDR2 is SVGEGT. The CDR3 is 15 amino acids. The CDR3 DNA follows: TGTGCCAGCAGCCCTTTAGCGGCCCGGCGTGAGACCCAGTACTTC. Amino acids: CASSPLAARRETQYF.

In its sample, this clone was seen once. The chain is built from TRBV25-1 and TRBJ1-1, with D perhaps TRBD1 (6 bases). The ends were cut back, 7 bases at V and 8 bases at J, with 8 bases in the middle. Germline lookup yields CDR1 MGHDK and CDR2 SYGVNS. The CDR3 has 10 amino acids. Here the CDR3 reads CASNGTEAFF. DNA of the CDR3: TGTGCCAGCAATGGGACAGAAGCTTTCTTT.

The chain is built from TRBV30 and TRBJ1-2, with no clear D. From germline, CDR1 is GTSNPN and CDR2 SVGIG (reference sequence). V shed 2 bases and J shed 8 bases, with 24 bases lying between them. This CDR3 is built from 16 residues. In DNA form, the CDR3 reads TGTGCCTGGAGTCGGATCGTCGTCACCAGCTCGGGGGGCTACACCTTC. Its translation: CAWSRIVVTSSGGYTF.

The chain carries TRBV7-6 and TRBJ2-1; TRBD2 agrees at 16 bases. CDR1 and CDR2 (germline): SGHVS, FNYEAQ. This CDR3 is built from 15 residues. J gave up 10 bases and V 5 bases, and 5 bases lay outside the gene matches. Written as DNA, the CDR3 is TGTGCCAGCAGCACGGGACTAGCGGGAGGGTGGGAGCAGTTCTTC. Its protein product is CASSTGLAGGWEQFF.

The chain is built from TRBV29-1 and TRBJ2-1; D call uncertain. This CDR3 has 13 residues. V was cut by 7 bases and J by 0 bases, with 10 bases left in between. From germline, CDR1 is SQVTM and CDR2 ANQGSEA. Written as DNA, the CDR3 is TGCAGCGGCACCGAATACTCCTACAATGAGCAGTTCTTC. It yields the protein CSGTEYSYNEQFF.

V usage is TRBV7-2 and J usage is TRBJ2-7; 7 positions match TRBD1. Germline V gene lookup returns CDR1 SGHTA and CDR2 FQGNSA. V trimming: 1 base; J trimming: 7 bases; junction bases outside the gene matches: 10. The CDR3 extends over 15 amino acids. The CDR3 nucleotides read TGTGCCAGCAGCTTAGGGGGCACAACAGGGGTAGAGCAGTACTTC. Translation gives CASSLGGTTGVEQYF.

J is TRBJ2-3 and V is TRBV28; possibly TRBD1 for D (5 bases). The CDR3 length is 17 residues. Deletions cut 7 bases from V and 0 bases from J, with 20 bases between. CDR1 and CDR2 (germline): MDHEN, SYDVKM. In nucleotides, the CDR3 is TGTGCCAGCACCACATTCAGGGTTAGGAAAAGCACAGATACGCAGTATTTT. It is translated as CASTTFRVRKSTDTQYF.

The V gene is TRBV10-3, the J gene TRBJ1-1; D is possibly TRBD1 (6 bases). The germline V and J ends were trimmed by 10 bases and 1 base, with 16 bases remaining between them. This CDR3 contains 14 residues. The germline V gene encodes CDR1 ENHRY and CDR2 SYGVKD. CDR3 residues: CATWGQEENTEAFF. The CDR3 bases are TGTGCCACCTGGGGGCAGGAGGAGAACACTGAAGCTTTCTTT.

The chain joins TRBV6-6 to TRBJ1-1, with 9 nucleotides matching TRBD1. With 4 bases clipped from V and 4 bases from J, the junction kept 4 bases outside the gene matches. The CDR3 spans 14 residues. Germline loops: CDR1 MNHNY, CDR2 SVGAGI (reference sequence). CDR3 residues: CASSSQGATTEAFF. CDR3 DNA sequence: TGTGCCAGCAGTTCACAGGGGGCGACCACTGAAGCTTTCTTT.

This rearrangement joins TRBV5-6 to TRBJ2-1; tentative D call: TRBD1 (7 bases). CDR3 length: 13 amino acids. Looked up from germline, CDR1 is SGHDT and CDR2 is YYEEEE. Trimming left V 7 bases short and J 8 bases short, with 16 bases between. CDR3 amino acids: CASYRQGGDEQFF. Written as DNA, the CDR3 is TGTGCCAGCTACAGACAGGGAGGCGATGAGCAGTTCTTC.

This clone occurred once. This chain joins TRBV5-4 and TRBJ2-7; possibly TRBD2 for D (5 bases). Trimming removed 0 bases at V and 5 bases at J, with 15 bases between. The CDR3 length is 15 residues. Germline-derived CDR1 and CDR2 are SGHNT and YYREEE (reference sequence). The CDR3 loop is CASSLVGSRAHEQYF. CDR3 in DNA: TGTGCCAGCAGCTTGGTAGGGTCGCGGGCCCACGAGCAGTACTTC.

The rearrangement joins TRBV6-2 or TRBV6-3 to TRBJ2-6; tentative D call: TRBD1 (7 bases). Trimming removed 1 base from V and 1 base from J, with 14 bases in between. Germline-derived CDR1 and CDR2 are MNHEY and SVGEGT. The length of the CDR3 is 18 residues. For the CDR3, the DNA is TGTGCCAGCAGTTACTTTGGAGGGGGCGGATCTGGGGCCAACGTCCTGACTTTC. Its protein is CASSYFGGGGSGANVLTF.